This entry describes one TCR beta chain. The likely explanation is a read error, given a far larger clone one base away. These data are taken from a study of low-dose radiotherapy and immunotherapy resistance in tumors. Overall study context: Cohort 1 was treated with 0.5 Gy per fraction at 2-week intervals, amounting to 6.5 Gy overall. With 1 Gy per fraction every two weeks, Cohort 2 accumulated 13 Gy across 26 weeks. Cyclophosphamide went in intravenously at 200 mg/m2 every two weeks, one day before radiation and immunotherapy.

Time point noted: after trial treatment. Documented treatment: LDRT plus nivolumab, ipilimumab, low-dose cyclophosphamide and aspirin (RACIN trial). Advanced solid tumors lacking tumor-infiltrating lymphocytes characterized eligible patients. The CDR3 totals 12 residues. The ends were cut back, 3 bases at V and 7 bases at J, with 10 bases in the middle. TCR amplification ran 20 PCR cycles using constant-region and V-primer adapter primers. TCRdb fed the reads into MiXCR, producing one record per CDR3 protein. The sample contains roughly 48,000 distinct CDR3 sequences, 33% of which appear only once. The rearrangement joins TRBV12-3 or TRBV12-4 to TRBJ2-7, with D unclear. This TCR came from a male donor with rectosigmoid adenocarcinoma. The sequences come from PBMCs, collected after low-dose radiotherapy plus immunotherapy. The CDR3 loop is CASSFIYREQYF. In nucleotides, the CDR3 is TGTGCCAGCAGTTTTATATACCGGGAGCAGTACTTC.